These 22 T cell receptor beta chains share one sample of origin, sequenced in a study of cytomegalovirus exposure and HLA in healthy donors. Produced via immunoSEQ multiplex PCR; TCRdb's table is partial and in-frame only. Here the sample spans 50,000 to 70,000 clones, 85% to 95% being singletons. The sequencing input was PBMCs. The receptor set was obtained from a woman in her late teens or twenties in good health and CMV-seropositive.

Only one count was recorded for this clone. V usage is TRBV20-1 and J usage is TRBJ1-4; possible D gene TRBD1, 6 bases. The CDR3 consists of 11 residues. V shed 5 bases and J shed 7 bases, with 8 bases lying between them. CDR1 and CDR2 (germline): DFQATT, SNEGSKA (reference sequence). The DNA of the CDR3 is TGCAGTGCTCCGACAGGTGAAAAACTGTTTTTT. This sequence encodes CSAPTGEKLFF.

CDR3 coding DNA: TGCGCCAGCAGCCAAGATGCCGGGGAGGCTGGAAACACCATATATTTT. Translating gives CASSQDAGEAGNTIYF. The V gene is TRBV4-3, the J gene TRBJ1-3; D gene ambiguous. Germline V CDR1 and CDR2: LGHNA, YSLEER. Trimming left V 0 bases short and J 2 bases short, with 11 bases between. The CDR3 sequence is 16 residues long.

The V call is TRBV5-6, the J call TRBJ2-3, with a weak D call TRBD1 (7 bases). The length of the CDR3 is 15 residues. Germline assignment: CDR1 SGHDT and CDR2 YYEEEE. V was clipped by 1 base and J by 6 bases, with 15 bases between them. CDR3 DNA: TGTGCCAGCAGCTTGTGGAGACCAGGGGGGGATACGCAGTATTTT. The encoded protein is CASSLWRPGGDTQYF.

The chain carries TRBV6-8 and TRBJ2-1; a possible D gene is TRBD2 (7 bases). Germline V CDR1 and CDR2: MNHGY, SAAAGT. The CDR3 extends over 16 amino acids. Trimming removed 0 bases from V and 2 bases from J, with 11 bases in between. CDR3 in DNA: TGTGCCAGCAGTTACTCCACGGGGGGCACCTACAATGAGCAGTTCTTC. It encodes CASSYSTGGTYNEQFF.

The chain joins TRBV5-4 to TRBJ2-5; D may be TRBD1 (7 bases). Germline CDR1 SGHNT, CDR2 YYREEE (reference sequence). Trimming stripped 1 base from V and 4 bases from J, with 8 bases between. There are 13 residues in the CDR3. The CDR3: CASSLQGGETQYF. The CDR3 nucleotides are TGTGCCAGCAGCTTGCAGGGGGGAGAGACCCAGTACTTC.

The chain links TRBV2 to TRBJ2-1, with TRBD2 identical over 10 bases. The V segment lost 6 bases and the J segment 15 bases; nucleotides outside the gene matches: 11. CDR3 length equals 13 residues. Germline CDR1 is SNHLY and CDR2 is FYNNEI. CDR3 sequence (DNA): TGTGCCAGCAGCCCTCGGACTAGCGGCCACGGGTTCTTC. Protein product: CASSPRTSGHGFF.

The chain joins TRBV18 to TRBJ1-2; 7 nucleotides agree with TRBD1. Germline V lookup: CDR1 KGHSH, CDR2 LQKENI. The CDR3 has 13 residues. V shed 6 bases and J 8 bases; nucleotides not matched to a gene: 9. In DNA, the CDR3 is TGTGCCAGCTCTCATTCGTTGGACAGGGGCTACACCTTC. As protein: CASSHSLDRGYTF.

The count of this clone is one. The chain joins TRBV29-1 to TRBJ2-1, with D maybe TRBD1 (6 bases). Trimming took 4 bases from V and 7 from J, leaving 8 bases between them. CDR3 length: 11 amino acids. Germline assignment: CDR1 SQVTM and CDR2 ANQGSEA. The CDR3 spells CSVGQANEQFF. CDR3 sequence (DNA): TGCAGCGTTGGACAGGCAAATGAGCAGTTCTTC.

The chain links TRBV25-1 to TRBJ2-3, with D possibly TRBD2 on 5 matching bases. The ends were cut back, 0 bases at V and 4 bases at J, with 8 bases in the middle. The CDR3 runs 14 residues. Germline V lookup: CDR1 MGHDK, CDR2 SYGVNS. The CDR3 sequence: CASSEYAGADTQYF. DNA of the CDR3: TGTGCCAGCAGTGAATATGCCGGGGCAGATACGCAGTATTTT.

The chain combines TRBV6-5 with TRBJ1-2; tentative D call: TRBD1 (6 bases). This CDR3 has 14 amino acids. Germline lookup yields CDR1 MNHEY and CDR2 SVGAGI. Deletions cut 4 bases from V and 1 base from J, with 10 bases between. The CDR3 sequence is CASSLGAHNYGYTF. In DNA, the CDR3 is TGTGCCAGCAGTTTGGGGGCGCATAACTATGGCTACACCTTC.

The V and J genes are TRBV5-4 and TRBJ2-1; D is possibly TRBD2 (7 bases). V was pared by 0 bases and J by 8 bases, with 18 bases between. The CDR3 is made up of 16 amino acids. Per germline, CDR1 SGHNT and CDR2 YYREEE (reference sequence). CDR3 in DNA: TGTGCCAGCAGCTTGGGTGCGGGGGCGGTGGAATATGAGCAGTTCTTC. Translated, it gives CASSLGAGAVEYEQFF.

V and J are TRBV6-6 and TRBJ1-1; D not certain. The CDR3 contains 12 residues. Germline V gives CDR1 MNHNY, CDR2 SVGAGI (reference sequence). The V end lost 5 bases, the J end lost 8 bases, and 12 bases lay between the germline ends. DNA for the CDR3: TGTGCCAGCAGTCGCGATGAGGGAGAAGCTTTCTTT. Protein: CASSRDEGEAFF.

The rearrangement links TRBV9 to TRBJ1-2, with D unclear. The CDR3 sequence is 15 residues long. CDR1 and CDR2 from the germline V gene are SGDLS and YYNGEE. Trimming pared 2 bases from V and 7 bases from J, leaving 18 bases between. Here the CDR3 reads CASSVLDIVSSGYTF. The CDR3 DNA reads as TGTGCCAGCAGCGTTCTCGATATAGTCTCCTCTGGCTACACCTTC.

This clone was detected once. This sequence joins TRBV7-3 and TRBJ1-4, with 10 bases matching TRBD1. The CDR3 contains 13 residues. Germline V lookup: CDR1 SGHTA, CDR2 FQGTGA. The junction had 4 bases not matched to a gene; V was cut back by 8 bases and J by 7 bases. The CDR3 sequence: CASGTGVGEKLFF. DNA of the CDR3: TGTGCCAGCGGGACAGGGGTGGGTGAAAAACTGTTTTTT. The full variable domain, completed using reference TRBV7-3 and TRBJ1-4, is GAGVSQTPSNKVTEKGKYVELRCDPISGHTALYWYRQSLGQGPEFLIYFQGTGAADDSGLPNDRFFAVRPEGSVSTLKIQRTERGDSAVYLCASGTGVGEKLFFGSGTQLSVL.

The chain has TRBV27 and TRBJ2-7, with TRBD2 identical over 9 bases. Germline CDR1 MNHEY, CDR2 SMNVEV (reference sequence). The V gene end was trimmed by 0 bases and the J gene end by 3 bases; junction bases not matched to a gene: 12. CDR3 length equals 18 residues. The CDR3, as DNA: TGTGCCAGCAGTTTATCTAGGGGACTAGCAGTGGAACACTACGAGCAGTACTTC. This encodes CASSLSRGLAVEHYEQYF.

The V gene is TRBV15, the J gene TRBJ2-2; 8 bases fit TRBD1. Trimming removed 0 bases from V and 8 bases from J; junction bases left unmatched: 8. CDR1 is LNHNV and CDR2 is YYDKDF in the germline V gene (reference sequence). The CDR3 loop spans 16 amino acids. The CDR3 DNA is TGTGCCACCAGCAGAGACCCAGACAGGGGAGGTGGGGAGCTGTTTTTT. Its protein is CATSRDPDRGGGELFF.

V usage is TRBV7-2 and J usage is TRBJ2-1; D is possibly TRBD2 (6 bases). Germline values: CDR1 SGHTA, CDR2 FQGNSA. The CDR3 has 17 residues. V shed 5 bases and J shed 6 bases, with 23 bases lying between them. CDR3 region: CASSIFTMFPGGNEQFF. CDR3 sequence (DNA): TGTGCCAGCAGCATTTTCACCATGTTCCCCGGGGGCAATGAGCAGTTCTTC.

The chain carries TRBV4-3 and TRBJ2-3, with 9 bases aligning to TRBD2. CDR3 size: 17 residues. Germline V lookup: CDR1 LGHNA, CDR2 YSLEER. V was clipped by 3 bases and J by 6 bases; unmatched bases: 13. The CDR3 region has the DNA TGCGCCAGCAGCCACGCCCTCCCGGGACTAGCAAGTGATACGCAGTATTTT. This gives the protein CASSHALPGLASDTQYF.

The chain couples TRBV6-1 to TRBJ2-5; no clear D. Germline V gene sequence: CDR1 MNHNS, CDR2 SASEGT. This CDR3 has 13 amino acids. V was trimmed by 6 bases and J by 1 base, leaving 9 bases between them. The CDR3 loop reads CASSVRVQETQYF. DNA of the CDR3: TGTGCCAGCAGCGTCCGGGTCCAAGAGACCCAGTACTTC.

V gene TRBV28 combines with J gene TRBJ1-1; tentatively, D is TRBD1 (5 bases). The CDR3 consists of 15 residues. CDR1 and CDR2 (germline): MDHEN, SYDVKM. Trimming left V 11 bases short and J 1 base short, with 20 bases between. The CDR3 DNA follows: TGTGCCGCCAGCAGGGCGTCTAGTGGGAACACTGAAGCTTTCTTT. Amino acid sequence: CAASRASSGNTEAFF.

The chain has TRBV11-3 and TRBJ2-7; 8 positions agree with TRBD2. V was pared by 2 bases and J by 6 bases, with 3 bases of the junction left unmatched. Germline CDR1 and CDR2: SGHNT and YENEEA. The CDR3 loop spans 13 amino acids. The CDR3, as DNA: TGTGCCAGCAGCTTACGCCGGGGGGGCGAGCAGTACTTC. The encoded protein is CASSLRRGGEQYF. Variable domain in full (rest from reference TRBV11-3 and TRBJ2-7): EAGVVQSPRYKIIEKKQPVAFWCNPISGHNTLYWYLQNLGQGPELLIRYENEEAVDDSQLPKDRFSAERLKGVDSTLKIQPAELGDSAVYLCASSLRRGGEQYFGPGTRLTVT.

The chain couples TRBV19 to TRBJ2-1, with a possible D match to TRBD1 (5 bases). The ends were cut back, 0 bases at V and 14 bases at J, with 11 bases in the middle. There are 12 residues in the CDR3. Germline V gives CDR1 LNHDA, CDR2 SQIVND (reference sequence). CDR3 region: CASSIDRVGEFF. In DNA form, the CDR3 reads TGTGCCAGTAGTATAGATCGGGTAGGGGAGTTCTTC.